Included here is one T cell receptor beta chain sequence, with context. Time point meaning: week 3, after first cycle of checkpoint inhibitor. Sequenced by immunoSEQ multiplex PCR; TCRdb stores in-frame clones only, minus some. This sample has a few thousand clones, with about 88% found just once. This entry comes from a study of blood T cell dynamics during melanoma immunotherapy. The sequence came from a human donor with melanoma. The sequenced sample was blood, obtained from a patient treated with checkpoint blockade.

This CDR3 reads CATSRKDRDGRNQPQHF. The DNA for the CDR3 is TGTGCCACCAGCAGAAAGGACAGGGACGGTCGCAATCAGCCCCAGCATTTT. This chain connects TRBV15 to TRBJ1-5; 8 bases line up with TRBD1. Germline CDR1 LNHNV, CDR2 YYDKDF (reference sequence). CDR3 length: 17 amino acids. V shed 2 bases and J 2 bases; nucleotides not matched to a gene: 8.